The entry below describes one T cell receptor beta chain. Its antigen is not identified. This CDR3 is built from 17 residues. Germline-derived CDR1 and CDR2 are SGHTA and FQGNSA. Trimming took off 2 bases at V and 0 bases at J, with 14 bases between the two ends. The primer mix had 60 Vbeta and 13 Jbeta primers. Assay: immunoSEQ multiplex PCR; the TCRdb copy retains only in-frame clones and omits some. The sample has about 170,000 clones; around 80% are singletons. Unrecorded immune exposures were likely, despite nominal health at sampling. This record comes from a study of cytomegalovirus exposure and HLA in healthy donors. In the study overall: A previous analysis identified approximately 120 million unique TCR beta sequences derived from around 180 million T cells. Points from the study as a whole: In a later analysis, V- and J-gene trimming of beta chains associated with a DCLRE1C missense variant, replicated independently.

Sequencing was carried out using PBMCs. The TCR comes from a woman between 45 and 65 years old in good health and CMV-seropositive. The chain is built from TRBV7-2 and TRBJ1-3, with D unresolved. DNA of the CDR3: TGTGCCAGCAGCTTATCCCTTCCAGGCAGCTCTGGAAACACCATATATTTT. Its protein product is CASSLSLPGSSGNTIYF.